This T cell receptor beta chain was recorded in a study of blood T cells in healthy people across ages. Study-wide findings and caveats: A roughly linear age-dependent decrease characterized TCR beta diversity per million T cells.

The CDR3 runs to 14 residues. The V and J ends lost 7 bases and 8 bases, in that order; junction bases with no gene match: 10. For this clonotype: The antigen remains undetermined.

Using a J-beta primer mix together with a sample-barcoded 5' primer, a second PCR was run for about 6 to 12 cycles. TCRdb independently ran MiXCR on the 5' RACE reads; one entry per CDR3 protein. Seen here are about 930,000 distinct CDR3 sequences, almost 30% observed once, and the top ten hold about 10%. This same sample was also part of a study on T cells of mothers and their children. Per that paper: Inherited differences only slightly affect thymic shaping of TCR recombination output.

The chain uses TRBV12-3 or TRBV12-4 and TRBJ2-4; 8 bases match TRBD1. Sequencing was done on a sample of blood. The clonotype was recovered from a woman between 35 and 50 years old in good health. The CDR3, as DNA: TGTGCCAGCATCCCCACAGGGGGAGGAGACATTCAGTACTTC. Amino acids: CASIPTGGGDIQYF.